This T cell receptor (beta chain) was recovered during a study of siplizumab effects on memory and regulatory T cells (dated by TCRdb to the late 2010s). Background for the entire study: The effect of the anti-CD2 antibody siplizumab on alloreactive T-cell subsets was examined in allogeneic mixed lymphocyte reactions constructed from human PBMCs. What the work shows at the level of the full study, not this receptor alone: Among mappable alloreactive CD4+ clones, the Treg-derived fraction averaged around 63% with siplizumab versus roughly 29% in control reactions. Because sequences at frequencies below about 10^-5 were poorly captured, only a minor fraction of alloreactive clones could be mapped back to unstimulated subsets. Roughly 75-95% of proliferating CD4+ or CD8+ clones could not be assigned a naive or memory phenotype. Whether proliferating Tregs from siplizumab cultures actually had suppressive function was not functionally confirmed. Siplizumab significantly lowered the cumulative frequency of alloreactive sequences that could be traced to unstimulated CD4+ memory T cells. Unstimulated naive T cells appeared more diverse than memory T cells, and naive cells seemed to contribute substantially to the alloresponse.

Libraries were made using the immunoSEQ multiplex PCR assay. The deep sequencing platform assayed approximately 10^5 TCR templates per sample. Genomic DNA extracted from sorted T cells was the material used for TCRbeta CDR3 sequencing. Per the authors' processing: The R programming language was used for clonal analysis of the TCRbeta CDR3 data. Comparing unstimulated samples against CFSE-low samples taken after the reaction was how alloreactive CD4+ and CD8+ clones were defined. By matching sequences to the repertoires of sorted unstimulated Treg and non-Treg cells, each alloreactive CD4+ clone was assigned a regulatory or non-regulatory origin. The immuneACCESS repertoire file appears here via TCRdb, limited to in-frame rearrangements. These files lack a portion of the clones; in checked studies, under half of the deficit traces to unresolved V genes, and the cause of the others is not known. V, J and clone size derive from that table, while D and trimming were established from the DNA sequence. The sample table shows about 91,000 clones, and under 95% are seen once. The ten largest clones capture approximately 7.1% of the sample.

About this clone itself: Its cognate antigen has yet to be identified. There are no base qualities to consult, and no much larger clone falls within one base.

Trimming removed 3 bases from V and 6 bases from J, leaving 11 bases between the germline ends. The germline V gene (reference sequence) yields GTSNPN for CDR1 and SVGIG for CDR2. The CDR3 has 12 amino acids, counting the end cysteine and phenylalanine. Only the CDR3 DNA is retained, 36 bases long and in frame from the first base. TCRbeta CDR3 sequencing was performed on sorted unstimulated T cells and on proliferating T cells recovered from mixed lymphocyte reactions. Fresh whole blood from approximately ten HLA-typed healthy donors was used to isolate PBMCs. This chain is built from TRBV30 and TRBJ1-1, and TRBD1 may be the D gene, going by 5 matching bases. The sample consisted of CD8+ T cells sorted from blood. The sequence derives from a human donor in good health. The base sequence is TGTGCCTGGAGCGGCCCGGGACCTGAAGCTTTCTTT. Its protein product is CAWSGPGPEAFF.